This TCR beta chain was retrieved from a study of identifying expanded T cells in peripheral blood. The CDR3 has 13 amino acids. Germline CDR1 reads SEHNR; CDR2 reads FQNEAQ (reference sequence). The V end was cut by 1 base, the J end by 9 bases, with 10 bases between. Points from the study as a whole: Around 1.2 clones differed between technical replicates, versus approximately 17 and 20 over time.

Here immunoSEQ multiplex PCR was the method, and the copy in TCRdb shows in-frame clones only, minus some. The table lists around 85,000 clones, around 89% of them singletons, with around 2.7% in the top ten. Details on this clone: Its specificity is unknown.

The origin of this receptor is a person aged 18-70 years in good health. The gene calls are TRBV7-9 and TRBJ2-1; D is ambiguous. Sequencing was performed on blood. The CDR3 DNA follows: TGTGCCAGCAGCTTAGGCTCCGACGGTGAGCAGTTCTTC. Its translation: CASSLGSDGEQFF.